Listed below are T cell receptor beta chains from one sample, sequenced in a study of T cell responses to AZD1222 COVID-19 vaccine. Assay: immunoSEQ multiplex PCR; the TCRdb copy retains only in-frame clones and omits some. Of 100,000 to 150,000 clones detected, about 93% appear once; the ten largest clones hold 5%. Material: peripheral blood, obtained 28 days after the second AZD1222 dose. All receptors come from an adult who received the AZD1222 COVID-19 vaccine. CDR3s include the opening cysteine and the closing phenylalanine or tryptophan. Fields, in order: CDR3 protein, J gene, CDR3 length, V gene.

CASSIEDRGEAFF,TRBJ1-1,13,TRBV19
CASSSQGVNYGYTF,TRBJ1-2,14,TRBV5-1
CAWSVGGSGETQYF,TRBJ2-5,14,TRBV30
CASSREVYGYTF,TRBJ1-2,12,TRBV13
CASTGQVNSPLHF,TRBJ1-6,13,TRBV6-5
CASRPGTGPLHF,TRBJ1-6,12,TRBV6-5
CASSLEGVLYEQYF,TRBJ2-7,14,TRBV5-1
CASRGLDSYEQYF,TRBJ2-7,13,TRBV2
CASSAGTGELYGYTF,TRBJ1-2,15,TRBV19
CASSEDRGNYGYTF,TRBJ1-2,14,TRBV25-1
CASSYSNANTEAFF,TRBJ1-1,14,TRBV6-6
CASSQDLVYEQYF,TRBJ2-7,13,TRBV4-3
CASSQVMNTEAFF,TRBJ1-1,13,TRBV3-1/TRBV3-2
CASSQASPGGRGEQYF,TRBJ2-7,16,TRBV4-1
CASSLELDDEQFF,TRBJ2-1,13,TRBV7-2
CASSQSMEVDHTQYF,TRBJ2-3,15,TRBV4-2
CASRAQGSPIYGYTF,TRBJ1-2,15,TRBV6-5
CASSQSNPSGNTIYF,TRBJ1-3,15,TRBV7-9
CASSQGGRGVGEKLFF,TRBJ1-4,16,TRBV4-1
CASGLSPVTSGRAGTGELFF,TRBJ2-2,20,TRBV12-5
CASSADRGGPTDTQYF,TRBJ2-3,16,TRBV6-4
CASSLVTSGTDTQYF,TRBJ2-3,15,TRBV7-8
CASSRGTGGAKGYTF,TRBJ1-2,15,TRBV7-9
CASSYSGLNTEAFF,TRBJ1-1,14,TRBV6-5
CASSVVPVERADSPLHF,TRBJ1-6,17,TRBV2
CASSRSGRAHTGELFF,TRBJ2-2,16,TRBV7-2
CASSDPTSGRGSYEQYF,TRBJ2-7,17,TRBV6-4
CASSTLAGGTDTQYF,TRBJ2-3,15,TRBV14
CASATGDYGYTF,TRBJ1-2,12,TRBV7-9
CASSSAGTGIQPQHF,TRBJ1-5,15,TRBV5-8
CASSLGESGAPITAFF,TRBJ1-1,16,TRBV7-9
CSVETVNSYEQYF,TRBJ2-7,13,TRBV29-1
CASSSGGAGSNQPQHF,TRBJ1-5,16,TRBV28
CASSVGTSQTQYF,TRBJ2-5,13,TRBV9
CASSLAQYGYTF,TRBJ1-2,12,TRBV12-3/TRBV12-4
CASSETPGEAFF,TRBJ1-1,12,TRBV5-1
CASSRGGDPSYEQYF,TRBJ2-7,15,TRBV11-2
CASSVSGGDYNEQFF,TRBJ2-1,15,TRBV6-5
CAWSAGSNQPQHF,TRBJ1-5,13,TRBV30
CASSIDWTAANTGELFF,TRBJ2-2,17,TRBV19
CASSFRTSGREKNIQYF,TRBJ2-4,17,TRBV5-6
CASSLGGRRPSEPQHF,TRBJ1-5,16,TRBV7-8
CSARNPGGYTF,TRBJ1-2,11,TRBV20-1
CASSPVNTGELFF,TRBJ2-2,13,TRBV6-2/TRBV6-3
CASSPGSAADTQYF,TRBJ2-3,14,TRBV18
CASSPGQGTHLSGNTIYF,TRBJ1-3,18,TRBV5-1
CASSQEWDYGYTF,TRBJ1-2,13,TRBV4-3
CAIQDYLPGYTF,TRBJ1-2,12,TRBV10-3
CASSNSPYNEQFF,TRBJ2-1,13,TRBV3-1/TRBV3-2
CASSPGDEQFF,TRBJ2-1,11,TRBV28